The rows below give T cell receptor beta chains drawn from one sample of a study of blood T cells in healthy people across ages. TCRdb used MiXCR to reprocess the 5' RACE reads, holding one entry per CDR3 protein. This table holds approximately 690,000 distinct CDR3 sequences, roughly 43% found once. Sequencing was performed on blood. The receptors were sampled from a man older than 75 in good health. The CDR3 runs from the conserved cysteine through the conserved F or W. Each record gives: CDR3 DNA, CDR3 protein, clone size, V gene, D gene, J gene. D genes are given only for firm matches. Rows give clone size only sometimes, using once, few, many, or a class for an expanded clone.

TGTGCCAGCAGCTTAGATGCTAGCGGGGTCGAGCAGTACTTC	CASSLDASGVEQYF	few	TRBV7-2	TRBD2	TRBJ2-7
TGTGCCATCAGACACCCGGGACAGGGGACCTACGAGCAGTACTTC	CAIRHPGQGTYEQYF	few	TRBV10-3	TRBD1	TRBJ2-7
TGTGCCAGCAGAAAGAGCGCTTCACCATACAATGAGCAGTTCTTC	CASRKSASPYNEQFF	many	TRBV6-1	.	TRBJ2-1
TGTGCCAGCAGTGACACCGGACAGGGGGCGGACATTCAGTACTTC	CASSDTGQGADIQYF	.	TRBV6-2/TRBV6-3	TRBD1	TRBJ2-4
TGTGCCAGCAGCTTAATTTATAGGACTAGCGGGAAAGGCAATGAGCAGTACTTC	CASSLIYRTSGKGNEQYF	few	TRBV7-2	TRBD2	TRBJ2-7
TGTGCCAGCAGTCACGGGGGCGAGACCTACGAGCAGTACTTC	CASSHGGETYEQYF	.	TRBV3-1	.	TRBJ2-7
TGTGCCAGCAGCCCAAGAGGACAGTCCACCGGGGAGCTGTTTTTT	CASSPRGQSTGELFF	.	TRBV9	.	TRBJ2-2
TGTGCCAGCAGTTGGACTAGCGGGAGGGTCGGCGAGCAGTACTTC	CASSWTSGRVGEQYF	few	TRBV12-3/TRBV12-4	TRBD2	TRBJ2-7
TGCAGTGCTAGGTCCAGAACGGAGCAGTTCTTC	CSARSRTEQFF	once	TRBV20-1	.	TRBJ2-1
TGCAGCGTTCACCCGGGACAGGGGGCGTCTGGCTACACCTTC	CSVHPGQGASGYTF	.	TRBV29-1	TRBD1	TRBJ1-2
TGTGCCAGCAGTTACTCAACCGGGGGTCTGTTTTTT	CASSYSTGGLFF	.	TRBV6-2/TRBV6-3	.	TRBJ1-4
TGTGCCAGCAGTGACCCTACTGGGGCCAACGTCCTGACTTTC	CASSDPTGANVLTF	few	TRBV6-2/TRBV6-3	.	TRBJ2-6
TGTGCCAGCGGCTTAGGCGGGGAGCAGTTCTTC	CASGLGGEQFF	.	TRBV7-9	.	TRBJ2-1
TGCAGCGTTGAAGACAGGGGCGCCTACGAGCAGTACTTC	CSVEDRGAYEQYF	many	TRBV29-1	.	TRBJ2-7
TGTGCCAGCAGCTCGGGATCGGACCGACACCCCCAGCATTTT	CASSSGSDRHPQHF	.	TRBV7-2	.	TRBJ1-5
TGCAGTGCTACCCCAGGGTACCAAGAGACCCAGTACTTC	CSATPGYQETQYF	.	TRBV20-1	.	TRBJ2-5
TGTGCCAGCAGCGGCAGGGGGTTGGCTTACAATGAGCAGTTCTTC	CASSGRGLAYNEQFF	.	TRBV9	TRBD1	TRBJ2-1
TGTGCCAGCAGCGACCGGGCGTTCTACAATGAGCAGTACTTC	CASSDRAFYNEQYF	.	TRBV3-1	.	TRBJ2-5
TGTGCCAGCAGCTTAGAGCTAGTTAGAGAGACCCAGTACTTC	CASSLELVRETQYF	few	TRBV7-2	.	TRBJ2-5
TGCAGCGTTTTGGGGGACGCTGAAGCTTTCTTT	CSVLGDAEAFF	.	TRBV29-1	.	TRBJ1-1
TGCAGTGCTAGTGCGACTAGGAGGGGGGTAGAGCAGTTCTTC	CSASATRRGVEQFF	few	TRBV20-1	.	TRBJ2-1
TGTGCCAGCAGCTTTGGCGGCCGGATTGAGACCCAGTACTTC	CASSFGGRIETQYF	.	TRBV7-2	.	TRBJ2-5
TGTGCCAGCAAGGGCAGAGCCTCTGGGGCCAACGTCCTGACTTTC	CASKGRASGANVLTF	.	TRBV6-1	.	TRBJ2-6
TGTGCCAGCAGTTTTTTGCGAGGACAGGGTGATCGCGAGCAGTACTTC	CASSFLRGQGDREQYF	.	TRBV28	TRBD1	TRBJ2-7
TGTGCCAGCAGCTTAAGACAGGGATTTTTCTACGAGCAGTACTTC	CASSLRQGFFYEQYF	few	TRBV7-9	TRBD1	TRBJ2-7
TGTGCCAGCAGCAAAGGTCAAGCAGGGTTTCGCGAGCAGTACTTC	CASSKGQAGFREQYF	.	TRBV11-2	.	TRBJ2-7
TGTGCCAGCAGCTCGATACCGATTCAACTGTTTTTT	CASSSIPIQLFF	few	TRBV6-2/TRBV6-3	.	TRBJ1-4
TGCAGTGCTAGAGAGGGTAGCGGGGGGGCGAATGAGCAGTTCTTC	CSAREGSGGANEQFF	.	TRBV20-1	TRBD2	TRBJ2-1
TGTGCCAGCAGCACTCTCGGACTAGCGGGAGGCGTCGGCAATGAGCAGTACTTC	CASSTLGLAGGVGNEQYF	once	TRBV2	TRBD2	TRBJ2-7
TGTGCCAGCAGCCAGGGGACGTTCGGTGGCTACACCTTC	CASSQGTFGGYTF	.	TRBV7-2	.	TRBJ1-2
TGCAGCGCCGCTGAGGAGTATGGCTACACCTTC	CSAAEEYGYTF	many	TRBV29-1	.	TRBJ1-2
TGCAGTGCTACAAAAGCGGCAAGCTCCTACAATGAGCAGTTCTTC	CSATKAASSYNEQFF	.	TRBV20-1	.	TRBJ2-1
TGTGCCAGCAGCCCATCCTATTTAGCGGGAGGGCCACACAATGAGCAGTTCTTC	CASSPSYLAGGPHNEQFF	.	TRBV7-3	TRBD2	TRBJ2-1
TGTGCCAGCAGCCATACAGACGTGGGTGAGCAGTACTTC	CASSHTDVGEQYF	.	TRBV7-2	.	TRBJ2-7
TGTGCCAGTAGTATAGGGGGGTCGGAGACCCAGTACTTC	CASSIGGSETQYF	.	TRBV19	.	TRBJ2-5
TGCGCCAGCAGCCAGGCGGGGGGTCAAGAGACCCAGTACTTC	CASSQAGGQETQYF	.	TRBV5-1	TRBD2	TRBJ2-5
TGCAGCGTTGAGACGGTAAACACAGAGCAGTACTTC	CSVETVNTEQYF	many	TRBV29-1	.	TRBJ2-7
TGCAGTGCTGGACCGGGACAGGGGGACCAAGAGACCCAGTACTTC	CSAGPGQGDQETQYF	few	TRBV20-1	TRBD1	TRBJ2-5
TGTGCCAGCAGCCCCAACTCGGGGAGGGGCACTAATACGCAGTATTTT	CASSPNSGRGTNTQYF	.	TRBV3-1	TRBD2	TRBJ2-3
TGTGCCAGCAGCTTAGATAGACGGAAAGCTTTCTTT	CASSLDRRKAFF	.	TRBV11-2	.	TRBJ1-1
TGTGCCAGCAGTTTACGCAGGAGGGGACTAGCGGTAACTAGCACAGATACGCAGTATTTT	CASSLRRRGLAVTSTDTQYF	.	TRBV12-3/TRBV12-4	TRBD2	TRBJ2-3
TGCAGCGTTGAAATCGGATCCTATGGCTACACCTTC	CSVEIGSYGYTF	.	TRBV29-1	.	TRBJ1-2
TGCGCCAGCAGCCCCGGAGCCCAGACCTCTGGAAACACCATATATTTT	CASSPGAQTSGNTIYF	once	TRBV5-1	.	TRBJ1-3
TGCAGCGTTGAAGACCCCGGGACAGGGGGGCTAAACACAGATACGCAGTATTTT	CSVEDPGTGGLNTDTQYF	many	TRBV29-1	TRBD1	TRBJ2-3
TGTGCCAGCAGTTTTGAGTCCTTGAGAGAGCCCTATGGCTACACCTTC	CASSFESLREPYGYTF	.	TRBV12-3/TRBV12-4	.	TRBJ1-2